The 21 T cell receptor beta chains in this list originate from one sample, sequenced in a study of CD8 T cells in ankylosing spondylitis. Study-level findings and limits: Eight or nine highly homologous variants formed a TCR beta motif that appeared characteristic of ankylosing spondylitis blood.

No cognate antigen is known for these TCRs. MiXCR, applied by TCRdb to the 5' RACE reads, yields one record per CDR3 protein. Of some 840,000 distinct CDR3 sequences listed, about 12% are singletons. The source material was blood, either unsorted or a sorted T cell fraction (not recorded which). The receptors here all came from a male donor with ankylosing spondylitis.

This clonotype occurred a few times. V and J are TRBV7-9 and TRBJ1-1; 8 bases map to TRBD1. In germline, CDR1 is SEHNR, CDR2 FQNEAQ (reference sequence). This CDR3 is built from 15 residues. J lost 7 bases, V lost 5 bases, and 12 bases had no gene match. CDR3 residues: CASSAGTGFLGEAFF. The DNA of the CDR3 is TGTGCCAGCAGCGCAGGGACAGGTTTTTTGGGTGAAGCTTTCTTT.

The V gene is TRBV10-1, the J gene TRBJ2-7, with TRBD1 identical over 9 bases. J gave up 6 bases and V 4 bases, and 7 bases lay outside the gene matches. Germline V gives CDR1 WNHNN, CDR2 SYGVQD (reference sequence). The CDR3 sequence is 14 residues long. The DNA of the CDR3 is TGCGCCAGCAGTGCTACCGGGACAGGGCGCGAGCAGTACTTC. Amino acids: CASSATGTGREQYF.

This clonotype was detected a few times. This chain connects TRBV11-1 to TRBJ1-2; a weak D match, TRBD1 (5 bases). This CDR3 is 13 amino acids long. Trimming removed 6 bases from V and 8 bases from J, with 16 bases in between. Germline lookup yields CDR1 SGHAT and CDR2 FQDESV (reference sequence). Here the CDR3 reads CASSRPGTEGYTF. The CDR3 DNA is TGTGCCAGCAGTCGACCGGGGACGGAAGGCTACACCTTC.

The chain carries TRBV20-1 and TRBJ2-7; TRBD1 or TRBD2 may be the D gene (5 bases each). The CDR3 is 13 amino acids. Germline V CDR1 and CDR2: DFQATT, SNEGSKA (reference sequence). Trimming took 6 bases from V and 2 from J, leaving 14 bases between them. This CDR3 is CSALSGAPYEQYF. For the CDR3, the DNA is TGCAGTGCCCTATCCGGGGCCCCCTACGAGCAGTACTTC.

The table lists this clonotype with a few counts. This rearrangement joins TRBV11-2 to TRBJ2-2, with 8 bases aligning to TRBD1. The V gene's germline CDR1 is SGHAT and CDR2 FQNNGV. The junction had 13 bases not matched to a gene; V was cut back by 7 bases and J by 0 bases. The CDR3 runs 18 residues. The CDR3 bases are TGTGCCAGCAAAGTCCGTCTCGAGGACAGGGCGAACACCGGGGAGCTGTTTTTT. Protein: CASKVRLEDRANTGELFF.

This clonotype was counted between two and nine times. The J gene is TRBJ2-1, the V gene TRBV7-3; D is ambiguous. The CDR3 spans 13 residues. V was cut by 8 bases and J by 0 bases, with 8 bases left in between. CDR1 SGHTA and CDR2 FQGTGA come from the germline V gene. The CDR3 sequence: CASGVTSYNEQFF. The DNA of the CDR3 is TGTGCCAGCGGGGTAACCTCCTACAATGAGCAGTTCTTC.

The chain carries TRBV7-2 and TRBJ2-7; weak D call: TRBD1 (9 bases). Between the trimmed V and J ends, which lost 3 bases and 4 bases, there was a span of 19 bases. CDR1 and CDR2 (germline): SGHTA, FQGNSA. This CDR3 comprises 16 residues. CDR3 nucleotides: TGTGCCAGCAGCTTTCGGGGGGGACAGGGATCTTACGAGCAGTACTTC. Its protein is CASSFRGGQGSYEQYF.

At least ten counts were recorded for this clonotype. This sequence joins TRBV7-9 and TRBJ1-1; the D gene is possibly TRBD1 (6 bases). The CDR3 runs to 13 residues. V lost 4 bases and J lost 1, with 7 bases in between. CDR1 is SEHNR and CDR2 is FQNEAQ in the germline V gene (reference sequence). The CDR3 DNA reads TGTGCCAGCAGCTCCAGGGGGAACACTGAAGCTTTCTTT. Amino acid sequence: CASSSRGNTEAFF.

The V call is TRBV24-1, the J call TRBJ2-7; D perhaps matches TRBD1 (5 bases). V lost 6 bases, J lost 0 bases, and 11 bases lay in between. The CDR3 contains 14 residues. In germline, CDR1 is KGHDR, CDR2 SFDVKD. The DNA of the CDR3 is TGTGCCACCAGTATGGGGCAGAGCTCCTACGAGCAGTACTTC. Amino acids: CATSMGQSSYEQYF.

This clonotype was counted a few times. The chain is built from TRBV9 and TRBJ2-7; TRBD2 agrees at 11 bases. Losses at the gene ends were 4 bases for V and 5 bases for J; bases not matched to a gene: 8. Germline CDR1 and CDR2: SGDLS and YYNGEE. The CDR3 extends over 15 amino acids. CDR3: CASSKLAGVPNEQYF. The CDR3 DNA follows: TGTGCCAGCAGCAAACTAGCGGGAGTCCCCAACGAGCAGTACTTC.

The chain is built from TRBV12-5 and TRBJ2-5, with D maybe TRBD1 (5 bases). Germline CDR1 LGHNT, CDR2 FRNRAP. The CDR3 extends over 15 amino acids. Trimming pared 1 base from V and 0 bases from J, leaving 9 bases between. The CDR3 DNA sequence: TGTGCTAGTGGTTTGGGGACGACAGACCAAGAGACCCAGTACTTC. It codes for CASGLGTTDQETQYF.

This rearrangement joins TRBV4-2 to TRBJ2-1; the match to TRBD1 covers 9 bases. Trimming removed 4 bases from V and 3 bases from J; junction bases left unmatched: 7. In germline, CDR1 is LGHNA, CDR2 YNFKEQ. CDR3 length: 16 amino acids. CDR3 amino acids: CASSLEPGQGYNEQFF. The CDR3 bases are TGTGCCAGCAGCCTTGAGCCGGGACAGGGCTACAATGAGCAGTTCTTC.

The chain carries TRBV7-8 and TRBJ1-6, with no clear D. Germline loops: CDR1 SGHVS, CDR2 FQNEAQ. V gave up 2 bases and J gave up 7 bases, with 9 bases separating them. CDR3 length: 14 amino acids. The CDR3 DNA reads as TGTGCCAGCAGCTTAAGTATCGGGAATTCACCCCTCCACTTT. Its translation is CASSLSIGNSPLHF.

The table lists this clonotype with a few counts. The rearrangement uses TRBV4-3 and TRBJ2-7, with 7 nucleotides matching TRBD2. Germline CDR1 reads LGHNA; CDR2 reads YSLEER. With 1 base clipped from V and 2 bases from J, the junction kept 8 bases outside the gene matches. The CDR3 has 16 residues. CDR3 sequence (DNA): TGCGCCAGCAGCCAAGTCGGCGGGGGAACAACCTACGAGCAGTACTTC. Its protein is CASSQVGGGTTYEQYF.

V and J are TRBV20-1 and TRBJ2-7; TRBD2 agrees at 11 bases. J gave up 6 bases and V 3 bases, and 7 bases lay outside the gene matches. Germline CDR1 reads DFQATT; CDR2 reads SNEGSKA (reference sequence). The CDR3 consists of 14 residues. CDR3 in amino acids: CSASFLAGGFEQYF. Here the CDR3 DNA reads TGCAGTGCTAGTTTTCTAGCGGGAGGTTTCGAGCAGTACTTC.

V is TRBV9 and J is TRBJ2-3; TRBD2 agrees at 10 bases. This CDR3 is 17 amino acids long. V was pared by 3 bases and J by 1 base, with 8 bases of the junction left unmatched. Germline CDR1 and CDR2: SGDLS and YYNGEE. The CDR3 loop is CASSARSGRAGTDTQYF. CDR3 DNA: TGTGCCAGCAGCGCACGGAGCGGGAGGGCCGGCACAGATACGCAGTATTTT.

The rearrangement links TRBV5-1 to TRBJ2-5, with a weak D call TRBD2 (6 bases). The CDR3 extends over 14 amino acids. V shed 6 bases and J shed 3 bases, with 15 bases lying between them. In germline, CDR1 is SGHRS, CDR2 YFSETQ. The CDR3 loop is CASTGGGGKETQYF. DNA for the CDR3: TGCGCCAGCACTGGGGGAGGCGGAAAAGAGACCCAGTACTTC.

This clonotype was found a few times. The gene calls are TRBV6-2 or TRBV6-3 and TRBJ1-5; D remains unclear. The CDR3 has 12 amino acids. Germline loops: CDR1 MNHEY, CDR2 SVGEGT. V was cut by 6 bases and J by 7 bases, with 10 bases left in between. The CDR3 region is CASSWSGQPQHF. The CDR3, as DNA: TGTGCCAGCAGCTGGTCGGGGCAGCCCCAGCATTTT.

The chain recombines TRBV10-3 with TRBJ2-2; 8 bases fit TRBD2. Trimming cost V 4 bases and J 5 bases; bases outside gene matches: 6. CDR1 and CDR2 (germline): ENHRY, SYGVKD. CDR3 length equals 15 residues. The CDR3 bases are TGTGCCATCAGTGTCGGGGGGGCCAAAACCGGGGAGCTGTTTTTT. Protein: CAISVGGAKTGELFF.

The chain carries TRBV18 and TRBJ2-3, with unresolved D. The CDR3 sequence is 12 residues long. The ends were cut back, 3 bases at V and 7 bases at J, with 8 bases in the middle. CDR1 is KGHSH and CDR2 is LQKENI in the germline V gene. This chain's CDR3 is CASSPSEYTQYF. The CDR3 bases are TGTGCCAGCTCACCGAGTGAGTATACGCAGTATTTT.

This chain uses TRBV20-1 with TRBJ1-2; D is unclear. Germline CDR1 and CDR2: DFQATT and SNEGSKA (reference sequence). This CDR3 comprises 13 residues. The ends were cut back, 6 bases at V and 1 base at J, with 12 bases in the middle. Here the CDR3 DNA reads TGCAGTGCCGCCAGAGACTTTAACTATGGCTACACCTTC. Amino acid sequence: CSAARDFNYGYTF.